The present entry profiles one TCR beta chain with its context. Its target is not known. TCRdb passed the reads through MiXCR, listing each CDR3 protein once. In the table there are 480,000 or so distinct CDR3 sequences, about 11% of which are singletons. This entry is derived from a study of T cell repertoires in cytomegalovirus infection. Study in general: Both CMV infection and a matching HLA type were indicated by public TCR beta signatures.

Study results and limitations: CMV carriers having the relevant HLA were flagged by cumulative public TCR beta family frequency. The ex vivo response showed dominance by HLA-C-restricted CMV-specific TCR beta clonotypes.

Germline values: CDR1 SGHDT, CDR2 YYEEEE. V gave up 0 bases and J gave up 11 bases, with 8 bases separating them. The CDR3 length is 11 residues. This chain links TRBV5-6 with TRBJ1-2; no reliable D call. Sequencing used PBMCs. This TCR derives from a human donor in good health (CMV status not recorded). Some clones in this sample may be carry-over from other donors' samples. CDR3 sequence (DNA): TGTGCCAGCAGCTTGGGGGTGAGATACACCTTC. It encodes CASSLGVRYTF.